Described below is a single T cell receptor beta chain sequence and its context. What it binds is unknown. This entry comes from a study of T cell responses to AZD1222 COVID-19 vaccine. Regarding the study as a whole: Spike-wide vaccine-associated CD4 TCRs dominated at 160-218 and 743-854.

This CDR3 is built from 14 residues. Germline-derived CDR1 and CDR2 are SNHLY and FYNNEI. V dropped 3 bases and J dropped 0 bases, with 6 bases sitting between them. The repertoire was sequenced with immunoSEQ multiplex PCR; TCRdb's copy has only in-frame clones and lacks some. Of about 72,000 clones listed, about 89% are singletons. The material sequenced was peripheral blood, taken 28 days after the second AZD1222 dose. The V gene is TRBV2, the J gene TRBJ1-5; the D is unclear. The receptor's source is an adult who received the AZD1222 COVID-19 vaccine. In nucleotides, the CDR3 is TGTGCCAGCAGTGACGCCTATAGCAATCAGCCCCAGCATTTT. Its translation is CASSDAYSNQPQHF.